The 25 T cell receptor beta chains presented below share a single source sample, sequenced in a study of beta chain features in type 1 diabetes. Of the isolated RNA, all was reverse transcribed, and so the sequenced material was expressed TCRB transcripts. Generated by immunoSEQ multiplex PCR, the TCRdb table keeps only in-frame clones and is missing some. The sample shows 200,000 to 250,000 clones, 9.5% to 13% of them seen only once. The sequenced sample was central memory CD4+ T cells from blood. Receptors were obtained from a man younger than 35 in good health.

The J gene is TRBJ2-5, the V gene TRBV5-4, with D possibly TRBD2 on 6 matching bases. The CDR3 extends over 16 amino acids. CDR1 is SGHNT and CDR2 is YYREEE in the germline V gene (reference sequence). Trimming took off 4 bases at V and 4 bases at J, with 20 bases between the two ends. In DNA, the CDR3 is TGTGCCAGCAGCCCACTAGGATTGCAGGGAGGAGAGACCCAGTACTTC. Its translation: CASSPLGLQGGETQYF.

This rearrangement joins TRBV5-1 to TRBJ2-3; the D gene is possibly TRBD2 (5 bases). V was cut by 0 bases and J by 2 bases, with 10 bases left in between. The V gene's germline CDR1 is SGHRS and CDR2 YFSETQ. This CDR3 is 15 amino acids long. Here the CDR3 DNA reads TGCGCCAGCAGCTTGGAAGGACTTGACACAGATACGCAGTATTTT. Its translation is CASSLEGLDTDTQYF.

This chain connects TRBV29-1 to TRBJ2-5; D is unresolved. V was pared by 2 bases and J by 1 base, with 5 bases between. CDR3 size: 12 residues. Germline V gene sequence: CDR1 SQVTM, CDR2 ANQGSEA. The CDR3 DNA follows: TGCAGCGTTGAACGAATCCAAGAGACCCAGTACTTC. Translated, it gives CSVERIQETQYF.

The chain is built from TRBV7-2 and TRBJ2-1; D call uncertain. From germline, CDR1 is SGHTA and CDR2 FQGNSA. This CDR3 has 13 amino acids. The germline V and J ends were trimmed by 5 bases and 5 bases, with 10 bases remaining between them. This CDR3 is CASSPQADNEQFF. Here the CDR3 DNA reads TGTGCCAGCAGCCCGCAGGCGGACAATGAGCAGTTCTTC.

The chain has TRBV30 and TRBJ2-5; D might be TRBD1 or TRBD2, each matching 5 bases. The germline CDR1 and CDR2 sequences are GTSNPN and SVGIG (reference sequence). Trimming cost V 0 bases and J 11 bases, with 16 bases left between them. The CDR3 has 13 residues. Here the CDR3 reads CAWSVGPRDAQYF. CDR3 in DNA: TGTGCCTGGAGTGTCGGTCCCCGGGACGCTCAGTACTTC.

This clone was picked up a small number of times. The genes are TRBV27 and TRBJ1-1; D is perhaps TRBD1 (5 bases). V lost 5 bases and J lost 0, with 16 bases in between. The CDR3 runs to 16 residues. Germline V gives CDR1 MNHEY, CDR2 SMNVEV (reference sequence). The CDR3: CASSMGRLQMNTEAFF. As DNA, the CDR3 is TGTGCCAGCAGTATGGGACGGCTTCAGATGAACACTGAAGCTTTCTTT.

The CDR3 protein is CAISESTQGSGQPQHF. CDR3 nucleotide sequence: TGTGCCATCAGTGAGTCGACTCAGGGATCTGGGCAGCCCCAGCATTTT. This chain links TRBV10-3 with TRBJ1-5; a weak D match, TRBD1 (5 bases). The CDR3 consists of 16 residues. Trimming left V 0 bases short and J 7 bases short, with 16 bases between. The V gene's germline CDR1 is ENHRY and CDR2 SYGVKD.

This clone was seen ten or more times. Other DNA sequences within the sample encode an identical CDR3. The chain recombines TRBV30 with TRBJ1-2, with unresolved D. Germline V CDR1 and CDR2: GTSNPN, SVGIG (reference sequence). The germline V and J ends were trimmed by 2 bases and 0 bases, with 4 bases remaining between them. The CDR3 is 12 residues long. Here the CDR3 DNA reads TGTGCCTGGAGTAGAGCTAACTATGGCTACACCTTC. It encodes CAWSRANYGYTF.

This clone was detected only a few times. The V and J genes are TRBV6-5 and TRBJ1-4; D might be TRBD1 (5 bases). Germline V gene data show CDR1 as MNHEY and CDR2 as SVGAGI. The CDR3 has 14 amino acids. V was trimmed by 6 bases and J by 5 bases, leaving 13 bases between them. The CDR3: CASSRGTANEKLFF. DNA for the CDR3: TGTGCCAGCAGCAGAGGGACTGCCAATGAAAAACTGTTTTTT.

This clone occurred a few times. The rearrangement uses TRBV20-1 and TRBJ2-1; D call uncertain. The germline V gene encodes CDR1 DFQATT and CDR2 SNEGSKA (reference sequence). Trimming left V 5 bases short and J 8 bases short, with 10 bases between. The CDR3 is 11 amino acids. This chain's CDR3 is CSAYGRYEQFF. The DNA of the CDR3 is TGCAGTGCTTACGGACGGTATGAGCAGTTCTTC.

This clone is classed as medium-sized. The sample contains more than one DNA sequence encoding this CDR3. This sequence joins TRBV15 and TRBJ2-1, with D possibly called TRBD1 or TRBD2 (5 bases each). CDR1 is LNHNV, CDR2 YYDKDF, per germline (reference sequence). Trimming removed 1 base at V and 4 bases at J, with 29 bases between. The CDR3 loop spans 21 amino acids. The CDR3 region is CATSRGGRPPRKGERYNEQFF. The CDR3 nucleotides are TGTGCCACCAGCAGAGGTGGCCGGCCCCCGCGAAAAGGGGAGCGATACAATGAGCAGTTCTTC.

This chain connects TRBV9 to TRBJ2-1; D is unclear. The V gene lost 1 base and the J gene lost 3 bases, with 11 bases spanning the gap. Germline assignment: CDR1 SGDLS and CDR2 YYNGEE. The CDR3 is 15 residues long. CDR3 protein: CASSVSDGDYNEQFF. The CDR3 DNA sequence: TGTGCCAGCAGCGTATCGGATGGGGACTACAATGAGCAGTTCTTC.

There are many counts of this clone. The chain carries TRBV25-1 and TRBJ2-6; D possibly matches TRBD1 or TRBD2 (5 bases each). The CDR3 is made up of 16 amino acids. V shed 5 bases and J shed 0 bases, with 11 bases lying between them. The V gene's germline CDR1 is MGHDK and CDR2 SYGVNS. The CDR3 DNA follows: TGTGCCAGCAGTCCGGGACGGATCTCTGGGGCCAACGTCCTGACTTTC. Residues: CASSPGRISGANVLTF. Filled out from reference TRBV25-1 and TRBJ2-6, the complete variable domain reads EADIYQTPRYLVIGTGKKITLECSQTMGHDKMYWYQQDPGMELHLIHYSYGVNSTEKGDLSSESTVSRIRTEHFPLTLESARPSHTSQYLCASSPGRISGANVLTFGAGSRLTVL.

In its sample, this clone was seen a few times. The chain carries TRBV7-8 and TRBJ2-1; D unclear. The V and J ends lost 5 bases and 9 bases respectively, with 14 bases between them. CDR1 is SGHVS, CDR2 FQNEAQ, per germline. This CDR3 has 13 amino acids. This CDR3 is CASSLRGDGEQFF. CDR3 coding DNA: TGTGCCAGCAGCCTCCGTGGTGACGGTGAGCAGTTCTTC.

The gene calls are TRBV29-1 and TRBJ1-1, with 9 bases lining up with TRBD1. With 4 bases clipped from V and 6 bases from J, the junction kept 6 bases outside the gene matches. This CDR3 region has 13 residues. Germline CDR1 is SQVTM and CDR2 is ANQGSEA. The CDR3 protein is CSVATGGRPEAFF. The CDR3 bases are TGCAGCGTTGCAACAGGGGGCAGACCTGAAGCTTTCTTT.

The chain combines TRBV18 with TRBJ2-1, with D possibly TRBD2 on 5 matching bases. V dropped 6 bases and J dropped 6 bases, with 9 bases sitting between them. CDR3 length: 12 amino acids. Looked up from germline, CDR1 is KGHSH and CDR2 is LQKENI. As DNA, the CDR3 is TGTGCCAGCTCGCGGGCCGGCAATGAGCAGTTCTTC. Translated, it gives CASSRAGNEQFF.

Only a few counts were recorded for this clone. The CDR3 nucleotides read TGTGCCAGCAGCTCTGTCGGGGGGTATCTAATACGGGAGCAGTACTTC. This translates into CASSSVGGYLIREQYF. The chain recombines TRBV13 with TRBJ2-7, with 7 bases that match TRBD2. Germline lookup yields CDR1 PRHDT and CDR2 FYEKMQ (reference sequence). With V trimmed by 4 bases and J by 7 bases, 16 bases remained unmatched. CDR3 length: 16 amino acids.

This clone has just a few counts. The chain has TRBV30 and TRBJ1-1, with no clear D. The V end was cut by 3 bases, the J end by 0 bases, with 8 bases between. CDR3 length: 13 amino acids. The V gene's germline CDR1 is GTSNPN and CDR2 SVGIG (reference sequence). CDR3 coding DNA: TGTGCCTGGAGAGAGTACATGAACACTGAAGCTTTCTTT. This translates into CAWREYMNTEAFF.

V usage is TRBV15 and J usage is TRBJ1-2; weak D call: TRBD1 (5 bases). V dropped 2 bases and J dropped 1 base, with 8 bases sitting between them. Germline assignment: CDR1 LNHNV and CDR2 YYDKDF (reference sequence). This CDR3 comprises 14 residues. The CDR3 sequence is CATSRQGDNYGYTF. The CDR3 DNA sequence: TGTGCCACCAGCAGACAGGGCGATAACTATGGCTACACCTTC.

This clone came up a few times. The J gene is TRBJ2-1, the V gene TRBV6-4, with 8 bases fitting TRBD2. This CDR3 is 15 amino acids long. V was clipped by 5 bases and J by 4 bases; unmatched bases: 7. Germline CDR1 is MRHNA and CDR2 is SNTAGT. The CDR3: CASSPTGGSYNEQFF. The CDR3 nucleotides read TGTGCCAGCAGTCCCACGGGAGGGTCGTACAATGAGCAGTTCTTC.

This clone showed up many times. The rearrangement uses TRBV9 and TRBJ2-1; no definite D call. Trimming took 2 bases from V and 3 from J, leaving 9 bases between them. The CDR3 is made up of 14 amino acids. Germline-derived CDR1 and CDR2 are SGDLS and YYNGEE. CDR3 residues: CASSVQPSYNEQFF. The DNA for the CDR3 is TGTGCCAGCAGCGTGCAGCCTAGCTACAATGAGCAGTTCTTC.

Only a few counts were recorded for this clone. The chain carries TRBV5-4 and TRBJ2-1, with TRBD2 matching 7 bases. The trim removed 3 bases at V and 0 bases at J, leaving 6 bases unmatched. Per the germline V gene, CDR1 is SGHNT and CDR2 is YYREEE (reference sequence). CDR3 length equals 16 residues. CDR3 region: CASSWRASGSYNEQFF. The CDR3 region has the DNA TGTGCCAGCAGCTGGCGCGCTAGCGGCTCCTACAATGAGCAGTTCTTC.

This chain uses TRBV7-2 with TRBJ2-5, with no clear D. The end of the DNA fits TRBJ2-7 better, so the J call may be wrong. Looked up from germline, CDR1 is SGHTA and CDR2 is FQGNSA. This CDR3 spans 14 amino acids. The CDR3 sequence is CASSLIGRAYEQYF. The CDR3 nucleotides are TGTGCCAGCAGCTTAATAGGCAGAGCCTACGAGCAGTACTTC.

The V call is TRBV9, the J call TRBJ2-5, with D tentatively TRBD2 (6 bases). The ends were cut back, 4 bases at V and 4 bases at J, with 11 bases in the middle. CDR3 length: 13 amino acids. CDR1 and CDR2 from the germline V gene are SGDLS and YYNGEE. The CDR3 bases are TGTGCCAGCAGCCGGAGTAGCGGAGAGACCCAGTACTTC. It encodes CASSRSSGETQYF.

This clone showed up just a few times. V gene TRBV30 combines with J gene TRBJ1-1, with D possibly TRBD1 on 6 matching bases. Trimming took off 5 bases at V and 0 bases at J, with 10 bases between the two ends. Germline values: CDR1 GTSNPN, CDR2 SVGIG (reference sequence). This CDR3 has 13 amino acids. DNA of the CDR3: TGTGCCTGGGACAGGACAATGAACACTGAAGCTTTCTTT. Its translation: CAWDRTMNTEAFF.